The rows below give T cell receptor beta chains drawn from one sample of a study of cytomegalovirus exposure and HLA in healthy donors. Measured with immunoSEQ multiplex PCR; TCRdb has only the in-frame clones, and not every one. The table has fewer than 90,000 clones, roughly 80% seen once. Material: PBMCs. Source of these receptors: a man between 25 and 39 years old in good health and CMV-seronegative. Each CDR3 is given with its conserved first and last residue. D genes are given only for firm matches. Expanded clones are given a class, and other clones once, few, many or no size at all.

len,abundance,j_gene,v_gene,d_gene,CDR3aa,CDR3nt
12,.,TRBJ1-5,TRBV6-1,.,CASSEEGGKQHF,TGTGCCAGCAGTGAAGAGGGAGGAAAACAGCATTTT
13,.,TRBJ1-1,TRBV10-2,.,CASSGQPNTEAFF,TGCGCCAGCAGTGGACAGCCGAACACTGAAGCTTTCTTT
15,.,TRBJ2-6,TRBV2,TRBD1,CASRQGAGGANVLTF,TGTGCCAGCAGACAGGGGGCGGGTGGGGCCAACGTCCTGACTTTC
14,.,TRBJ1-1,TRBV7-6,TRBD1,CASSLGQGYTEAFF,TGTGCCAGCAGCCTAGGACAGGGGTACACTGAAGCTTTCTTT
15,.,TRBJ2-7,TRBV5-5,.,CASSLARSNSYEQYF,TGTGCCAGCAGCTTGGCCAGATCAAATTCCTACGAGCAGTACTTC
12,.,TRBJ2-5,TRBV6-6,.,CASKGTQETQYF,TGTGCCAGCAAAGGGACTCAAGAGACCCAGTACTTC
13,.,TRBJ2-2,TRBV5-5,.,CASRLGQTGELFF,TGTGCCAGCAGGTTAGGACAGACCGGGGAGCTGTTTTTT
15,few,TRBJ1-1,TRBV5-4,.,CASSFGGTMNTEAFF,TGTGCCAGCAGCTTTGGAGGGACCATGAACACTGAAGCTTTCTTT
14,.,TRBJ1-4,TRBV2,TRBD1,CASSVDREREKLFF,TGTGCCAGCAGTGTAGACAGGGAGCGAGAAAAACTGTTTTTT
14,.,TRBJ2-5,TRBV28,.,CASSSPDRQETQYF,TGTGCCAGCAGTTCCCCCGACAGACAAGAGACCCAGTACTTC
15,.,TRBJ2-3,TRBV5-1,.,CASSFSGGRTDTQYF,TGCGCCAGCAGCTTTAGCGGAGGACGCACAGATACGCAGTATTTT
16,.,TRBJ2-3,TRBV5-1,.,CASSLGYGESTDTQYF,TGCGCCAGCAGCTTGGGTTATGGGGAGAGCACAGATACGCAGTATTTT
14,.,TRBJ1-2,TRBV6-1,.,CASSEAAGLYGYTF,TGTGCCAGCAGTGAAGCGGCAGGGCTCTATGGCTACACCTTC
14,few,TRBJ2-1,TRBV28,.,CASSLTNRFSEQFF,TGTGCCAGCAGTTTAACTAATCGATTCAGTGAGCAGTTCTTC
15,.,TRBJ1-1,TRBV6-5,.,CASSYRSGEGTEAFF,TGTGCCAGCAGTTACCGTTCAGGGGAAGGAACTGAAGCTTTCTTT
15,.,TRBJ1-5,TRBV2,TRBD1,CASTLRTGWNQPQHF,TGTGCCAGCACCTTACGGACAGGGTGGAATCAGCCCCAGCATTTT
13,.,TRBJ1-2,TRBV6-1,.,CASSDQVIYGYTF,TGTGCCAGCAGTGACCAGGTTATCTATGGCTACACCTTC
15,few,TRBJ2-7,TRBV6-5,.,CASSYSGGPVGEQYF,TGTGCCAGCAGTTACTCGGGGGGGCCTGTTGGCGAGCAGTACTTC
14,once,TRBJ2-7,TRBV6-5,.,CASSYSTQGYEQYF,TGTGCCAGCAGTTACTCAACCCAGGGCTACGAGCAGTACTTC
14,.,TRBJ2-3,TRBV9,.,CASSPDTFPDTQYF,TGTGCCAGCAGCCCAGACACCTTTCCAGATACGCAGTATTTT
11,.,TRBJ2-5,TRBV7-8,.,CASRLGETQYF,TGTGCCAGCAGGCTAGGAGAGACCCAGTACTTC
14,few,TRBJ1-1,TRBV28,TRBD1,CASGQQGAGTEAFF,TGTGCCAGCGGCCAACAGGGGGCGGGGACTGAAGCTTTCTTT
16,.,TRBJ2-1,TRBV6-5,TRBD2,CASRYTGTSGRNEQFF,TGTGCCAGCAGATACACAGGGACTAGCGGGAGGAATGAGCAGTTCTTC
14,.,TRBJ2-3,TRBV7-9,TRBD2,CASSLSLAVDTQYF,TGTGCCAGCAGCTTAAGCCTAGCGGTCGATACGCAGTATTTT
18,.,TRBJ1-1,TRBV4-2,TRBD1,CASSQPGQGRIQNTEAFF,TGTGCCAGCAGCCAACCGGGACAGGGCCGCATACAGAACACTGAAGCTTTCTTT
16,.,TRBJ1-1,TRBV4-2,.,CASSQDKQGRGTEAFF,TGTGCCAGCAGCCAAGACAAACAGGGACGTGGCACTGAAGCTTTCTTT
15,.,TRBJ2-7,TRBV19,TRBD1,CASSTTGTVSYEQYF,TGTGCCAGTAGCACTACCGGGACAGTTAGTTACGAGCAGTACTTC
16,.,TRBJ2-5,TRBV18,.,CASSPQPGLIQETQYF,TGTGCCAGCTCACCCCAGCCTGGACTGATACAAGAGACCCAGTACTTC
15,.,TRBJ2-1,TRBV7-2,TRBD1,CASSFNRGRYNEQFF,TGTGCCAGCAGCTTCAACAGGGGGAGGTACAATGAGCAGTTCTTC
16,.,TRBJ1-6,TRBV19,TRBD1,CASRSDRGGKKSPLHF,TGTGCCAGTAGGTCGGACAGGGGTGGGAAAAAATCACCCCTCCACTTT
15,.,TRBJ1-1,TRBV6-5,.,CASSARTGRNTEAFF,TGTGCCAGCAGTGCCCGGACTGGGCGGAACACTGAAGCTTTCTTT
13,.,TRBJ1-1,TRBV25-1,.,CASVARMNTEAFF,TGTGCCAGCGTGGCCCGCATGAACACTGAAGCTTTCTTT
13,.,TRBJ1-2,TRBV28,.,CASSLNSNYGYTF,TGTGCCAGCAGTTTAAACTCCAACTATGGCTACACCTTC
14,.,TRBJ2-7,TRBV7-9,TRBD1,CASSFPGQSYEQYF,TGTGCCAGCAGCTTCCCGGGACAGTCCTACGAGCAGTACTTC
19,.,TRBJ2-7,TRBV14,TRBD1,CASSSIFRWDGDREYEQYF,TGTGCCAGCAGCAGTATTTTCAGGTGGGACGGGGACAGGGAATACGAGCAGTACTTC
19,.,TRBJ1-3,TRBV5-4,.,CASSSGKDGAWTSGNTIYF,TGTGCCAGCAGCTCGGGAAAGGACGGTGCTTGGACCTCTGGAAACACCATATATTTT
13,.,TRBJ1-2,TRBV5-1,TRBD1,CASSTDRRNGYTF,TGCGCCAGCAGCACGGACAGGAGAAATGGCTACACCTTC
13,.,TRBJ2-7,TRBV27,.,CASSLSKGGEQYF,TGTGCCAGCAGTTTATCGAAAGGAGGCGAGCAGTACTTC
17,few,TRBJ1-1,TRBV19,.,CASSIPSDRNMNTEAFF,TGTGCCAGTAGTATTCCCTCCGACAGAAACATGAACACTGAAGCTTTCTTT
14,.,TRBJ2-2,TRBV6-6,.,CASSYSEGTGELFF,TGTGCCAGCAGTTACTCGGAGGGAACCGGGGAGCTGTTTTTT
15,few,TRBJ1-3,TRBV10-3,.,CAISESVGAGNTIYF,TGTGCCATCAGTGAGTCGGTCGGGGCTGGAAACACCATATATTTT
15,.,TRBJ1-5,TRBV19,.,CASSIVWTANQPQHF,TGTGCCAGTAGTATAGTTTGGACAGCCAATCAGCCCCAGCATTTT
14,.,TRBJ1-2,TRBV5-1,TRBD1,CASSLVRQGDRYTF,TGCGCCAGCAGCTTGGTGAGACAGGGGGACCGCTACACCTTC
14,.,TRBJ1-1,TRBV5-1,TRBD1,CASSLTGGNTEAFF,TGCGCCAGCAGCTTGACAGGGGGGAATACTGAAGCTTTCTTT
15,.,TRBJ2-1,TRBV6-4,TRBD1,CASSEKGQGPHEQFF,TGTGCCAGCAGTGAAAAGGGACAGGGGCCCCATGAGCAGTTCTTC
13,once,TRBJ2-7,TRBV13,.,CASSFLGSYEQYF,TGTGCCAGCAGCTTTCTAGGTTCCTACGAGCAGTACTTC
13,.,TRBJ2-2,TRBV6-5,TRBD1,CASSGQGSGELFF,TGTGCCAGCAGCGGACAGGGGTCCGGGGAGCTGTTTTTT
15,.,TRBJ1-5,TRBV19,.,CASSIIQGRDQPQHF,TGTGCCAGTAGTATAATACAGGGCCGAGATCAGCCCCAGCATTTT
11,.,TRBJ1-1,TRBV2,.,CASSLTDTAFF,TGTGCCAGCAGTCTTACAGATACTGCTTTCTTT
20,.,TRBJ2-6,TRBV5-1,.,CASSLVGGGSFSGGANVLTF,TGCGCCAGCAGCTTGGTGGGCGGGGGCAGTTTCAGTGGAGGGGCCAACGTCCTGACTTTC
16,.,TRBJ2-5,TRBV28,TRBD2,CASSGTSGRRHETQYF,TGTGCCAGCAGTGGGACTAGCGGGAGAAGGCACGAGACCCAGTACTTC
15,.,TRBJ2-1,TRBV7-2,TRBD2,CASSSGLAKADEQFF,TGTGCCAGCAGCTCGGGACTAGCAAAGGCGGATGAGCAGTTCTTC
18,.,TRBJ1-4,TRBV13,TRBD1,CASSLSGGVSLTNEKLFF,TGTGCCAGCAGCTTATCAGGGGGCGTCTCATTGACTAATGAAAAACTGTTTTTT